These 7 T cell receptor beta chains were sequenced from one sample in a study of blood T cell repertoires in COVID-19. Using immunoSEQ multiplex PCR, the repertoire was profiled, and TCRdb retains in-frame clones only, with some absent. The repertoire holds about 200,000 clones, with about 84% as singletons. What was sequenced was peripheral blood. The source of these receptors is a woman aged 80 or older with acute or convalescent COVID-19.

The chain recombines TRBV6-5 with TRBJ2-3, with a weak D call TRBD2 (6 bases). Germline CDR1 reads MNHEY; CDR2 reads SVGAGI. V lost 7 bases, J lost 5 bases, and 16 bases lay in between. This CDR3 spans 14 amino acids. The CDR3 loop is CASNRGGNLDTQYF. The CDR3 nucleotides are TGTGCCAGCAACCGGGGCGGGAATCTAGATACGCAGTATTTT.

This clone was recorded a few times. This sequence joins TRBV28 and TRBJ1-2, with D unclear. V dropped 7 bases and J dropped 2 bases, with 8 bases sitting between them. Germline lookup yields CDR1 MDHEN and CDR2 SYDVKM. There are 12 residues in the CDR3. The CDR3 sequence is CASTTGNYGYTF. CDR3 DNA sequence: TGTGCCAGCACCACGGGGAACTATGGCTACACCTTC.

The rearrangement uses TRBV10-3 and TRBJ2-1; D possibly corresponds to TRBD2 (6 bases). Germline V CDR1 and CDR2: ENHRY, SYGVKD. CDR3 size: 20 residues. Trimming removed 2 bases from V and 7 bases from J, with 30 bases in between. The CDR3 bases are TGTGCCATCAGTGAGGTTGTCGGGGGACGTGGGGAAGGGTTCGGGAATGAGCAGTTCTTC. This encodes CAISEVVGGRGEGFGNEQFF.

The V call is TRBV12-5, the J call TRBJ2-2; TRBD2 is a possible D gene (5 bases). There are 16 residues in the CDR3. Germline CDR1 and CDR2: LGHNT and FRNRAP. Deletions cut 0 bases from V and 7 bases from J, with 15 bases between. CDR3 protein: CASGLVVGEWVGELFF. CDR3 coding DNA: TGTGCTAGTGGTTTGGTTGTGGGAGAATGGGTCGGGGAGCTGTTTTTT.

This CDR3 is CATGGQGVEQYF. The CDR3, as DNA: TGTGCCACAGGGGGACAGGGGGTGGAGCAGTACTTC. This rearrangement joins TRBV10-3 to TRBJ2-7; 11 bases align to TRBD1. Looked up from germline, CDR1 is ENHRY and CDR2 is SYGVKD. The CDR3 spans 12 residues. Unmatched junction bases numbered 6, after V lost 10 bases and J lost 7 bases.

This chain joins TRBV2 and TRBJ2-1; possibly TRBD2 for D (6 bases). The V gene's germline CDR1 is SNHLY and CDR2 FYNNEI. V was pared by 1 base and J by 7 bases, with 14 bases between. This CDR3 is built from 15 residues. In DNA, the CDR3 is TGTGCCAGCAGTGAAGTGCCTAGCGTGATTAATGAGCAGTTCTTC. Translated: CASSEVPSVINEQFF.

The rearrangement joins TRBV6-4 to TRBJ2-7; tentatively, D is TRBD1 (6 bases). Trimming took off 5 bases at V and 5 bases at J, with 13 bases between the two ends. CDR3 length: 13 residues. Germline lookup yields CDR1 MRHNA and CDR2 SNTAGT. CDR3 protein: CASSYSQGNEQYF. CDR3 nucleotide sequence: TGTGCCAGCAGTTATTCACAGGGCAACGAGCAGTACTTC.